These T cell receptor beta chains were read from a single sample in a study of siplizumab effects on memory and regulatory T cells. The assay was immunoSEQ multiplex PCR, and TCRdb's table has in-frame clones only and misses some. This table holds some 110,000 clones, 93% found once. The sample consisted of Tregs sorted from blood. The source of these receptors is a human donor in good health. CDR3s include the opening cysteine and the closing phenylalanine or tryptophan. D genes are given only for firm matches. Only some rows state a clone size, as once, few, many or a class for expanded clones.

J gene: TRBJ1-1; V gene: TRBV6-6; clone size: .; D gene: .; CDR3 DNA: TGTGCCAGCAGTTACAACCCCGTTATGAACACTGAAGCTTTCTTT; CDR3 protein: CASSYNPVMNTEAFF
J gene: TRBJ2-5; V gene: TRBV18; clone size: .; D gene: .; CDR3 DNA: TGTGCCAGCTCCCCCACGGGCCCCGGACTCCAAGAGACCCAGTACTTC; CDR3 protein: CASSPTGPGLQETQYF
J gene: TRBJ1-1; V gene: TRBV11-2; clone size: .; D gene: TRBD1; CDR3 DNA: TGTGCCAGCAGCTGGGCAGGGGGCAAGAGTAGCACTGAAGCTTTCTTT; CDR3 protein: CASSWAGGKSSTEAFF
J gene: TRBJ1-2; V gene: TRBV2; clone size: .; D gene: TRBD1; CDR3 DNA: TGTGCCAGCAGGACGACAGGGCGAGGGGCCTATGGCTACACCTTC; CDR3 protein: CASRTTGRGAYGYTF
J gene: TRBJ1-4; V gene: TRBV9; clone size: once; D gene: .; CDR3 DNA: TGTGCCAGCAGCGCCAACCTTCCTGGGGAAAAACTGTTTTTT; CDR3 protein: CASSANLPGEKLFF
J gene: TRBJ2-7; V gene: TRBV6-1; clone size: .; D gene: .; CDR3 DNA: TGTGCCAGCAGGGAGCTACGGAGCTCCTACGAGCAGTACTTC; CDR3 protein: CASRELRSSYEQYF
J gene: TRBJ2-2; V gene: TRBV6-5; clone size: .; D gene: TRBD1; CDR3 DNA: TGTGCCAGCAGTTACTCGCTAGGGGGCCATGCCGGGGAGCTGTTTTTT; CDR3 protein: CASSYSLGGHAGELFF
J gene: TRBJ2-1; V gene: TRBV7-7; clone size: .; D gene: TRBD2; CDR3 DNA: TGTGCTAGCAGCCATAGGACTAGCGGAGGAGAGCAGTTCTTC; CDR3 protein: CASSHRTSGGEQFF
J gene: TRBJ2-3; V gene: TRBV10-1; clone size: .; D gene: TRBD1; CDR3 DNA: TGCGCCAGCAGTATCGGACAGGGGGCGCGAGATACGCAGTATTTT; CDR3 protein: CASSIGQGARDTQYF
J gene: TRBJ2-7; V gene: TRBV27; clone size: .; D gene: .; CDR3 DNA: TGTGCCAGCAGCCGGGACTTAGGCTTCTACGAGCAGTACTTC; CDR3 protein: CASSRDLGFYEQYF
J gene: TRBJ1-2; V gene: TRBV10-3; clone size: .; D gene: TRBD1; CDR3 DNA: TGTGCCATCAGTGTGGGAACAGGGGTTGAGGATGGCTACACCTTC; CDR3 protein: CAISVGTGVEDGYTF
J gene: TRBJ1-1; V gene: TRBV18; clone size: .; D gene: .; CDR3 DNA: TGTGCCAGCCGTATTGGGACAACAGGGCTAACCCGCACTGAAGCTTTCTTT; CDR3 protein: CASRIGTTGLTRTEAFF
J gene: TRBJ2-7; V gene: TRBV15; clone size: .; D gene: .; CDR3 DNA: TGTGCCACCAGCAGAGATCCAACCAGGGACGAGCAGTACTTC; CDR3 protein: CATSRDPTRDEQYF
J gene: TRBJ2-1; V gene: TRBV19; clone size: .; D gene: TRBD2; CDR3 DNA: TGTGCCAGTAGTGCTCTCCAAGCGGGACTAGCAGGTTACAATGAGCAGTTCTTC; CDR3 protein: CASSALQAGLAGYNEQFF
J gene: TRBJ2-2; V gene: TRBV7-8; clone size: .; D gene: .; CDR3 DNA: TGTGCCAGCAGCTTAGCCCGCGTACCCACCGGGGAGCTGTTTTTT; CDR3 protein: CASSLARVPTGELFF
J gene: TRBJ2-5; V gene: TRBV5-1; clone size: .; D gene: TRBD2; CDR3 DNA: TGCGCCAGCAGCTTGACAGGACTAGCGGGGCGGTCGTACCAAGAGACCCAGTACTTC; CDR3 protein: CASSLTGLAGRSYQETQYF
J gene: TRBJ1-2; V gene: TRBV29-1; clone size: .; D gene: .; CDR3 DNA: TGCAGCGCCGACGGGCAGGGCTATGGCTACACCTTC; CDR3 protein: CSADGQGYGYTF
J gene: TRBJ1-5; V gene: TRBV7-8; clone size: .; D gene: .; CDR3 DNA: TGTGCCAGCAGCCACGGACGTAATCAGCCCCAGCATTTT; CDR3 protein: CASSHGRNQPQHF
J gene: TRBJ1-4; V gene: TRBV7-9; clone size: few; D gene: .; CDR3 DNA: TGTGCCAGCAGCTTAGGAGGGGTTAATGAAAAACTGTTTTTT; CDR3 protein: CASSLGGVNEKLFF
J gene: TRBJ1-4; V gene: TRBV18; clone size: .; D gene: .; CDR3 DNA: TGTGCCAGCTCACCGAGGGGGTACCCTAATGAAAAACTGTTTTTT; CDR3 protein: CASSPRGYPNEKLFF
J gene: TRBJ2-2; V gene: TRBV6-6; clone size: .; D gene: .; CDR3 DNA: TGTGCCAGCAGTTACACGGTCAGGGGGGACACCGGGGAGCTGTTTTTT; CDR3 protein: CASSYTVRGDTGELFF
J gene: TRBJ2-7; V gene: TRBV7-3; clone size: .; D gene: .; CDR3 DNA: TGTGCCAGCAGCCTCACGGGAGGACAGGGCTACGAGCAGTACTTC; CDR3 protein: CASSLTGGQGYEQYF
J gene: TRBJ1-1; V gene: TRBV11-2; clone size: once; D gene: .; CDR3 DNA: TGTGCCAGCAGCCCCCGCGGGGTTGGGTCCACTTTAAGGACTTTCTTT; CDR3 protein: CASSPRGVGSTLRTFF
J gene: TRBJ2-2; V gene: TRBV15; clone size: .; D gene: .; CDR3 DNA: TGTGCCACCAGCAGAGCAGGTGCAGGGTGGACCGGGGAGCTGTTTTTT; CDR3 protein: CATSRAGAGWTGELFF
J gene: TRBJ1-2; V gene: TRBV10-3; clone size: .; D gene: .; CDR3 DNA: TGTGCCATCAGTGAGTCGAAAAACCCAGGGGGCTACACCTTC; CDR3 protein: CAISESKNPGGYTF
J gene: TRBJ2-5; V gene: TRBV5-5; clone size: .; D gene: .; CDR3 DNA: TGTGCCAGCAGCTTCCGGGGGGAGACCCAGTACTTC; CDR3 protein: CASSFRGETQYF
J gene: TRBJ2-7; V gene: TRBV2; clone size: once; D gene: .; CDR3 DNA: TGTGTCAGAAGGCCCCTCGGCCTCGACGAGCAGTACTTC; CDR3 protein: CVRRPLGLDEQYF
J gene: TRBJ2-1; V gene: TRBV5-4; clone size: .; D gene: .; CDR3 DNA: TGTGCCAGCAGCCTCCTCAGCGCGTGGAATGAGCAGTTCTTC; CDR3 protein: CASSLLSAWNEQFF
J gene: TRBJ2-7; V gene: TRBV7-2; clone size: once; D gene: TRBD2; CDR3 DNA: TGTGCCAGCAGCCCCCTGGGACTAGCGGGACTATCCTACGAGCAGTACTTC; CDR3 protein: CASSPLGLAGLSYEQYF
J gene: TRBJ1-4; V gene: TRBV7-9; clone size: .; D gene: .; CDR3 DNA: TGTGCCAGCAGCCCCGGGACTGTGGGTCACGGAGAAAAACTGTTTTTT; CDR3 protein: CASSPGTVGHGEKLFF
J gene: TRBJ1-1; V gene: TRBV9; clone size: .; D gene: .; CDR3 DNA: TGTGCCAGCAGCGTAGGGGTGGGGACCACTGAAGCTTTCTTT; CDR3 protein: CASSVGVGTTEAFF
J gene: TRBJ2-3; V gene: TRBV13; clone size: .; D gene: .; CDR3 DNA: TGTGCCAGCAGCTTAAAGCGGGCATTGGGGCCAGATACGCAGTATTTT; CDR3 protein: CASSLKRALGPDTQYF
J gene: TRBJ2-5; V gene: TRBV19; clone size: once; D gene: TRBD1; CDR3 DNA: TGTGCCAGTAGGCGTCCAGGGGGCGGAGAGACCCAGTACTTC; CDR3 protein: CASRRPGGGETQYF
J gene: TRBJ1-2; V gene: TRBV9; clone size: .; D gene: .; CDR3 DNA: TGTGCCAGCAGCCCCTGGGGGATGGGCTATGGCTACACCTTC; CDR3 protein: CASSPWGMGYGYTF
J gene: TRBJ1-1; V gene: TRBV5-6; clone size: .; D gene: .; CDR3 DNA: TGTGCCAGCAGCTTAAACAGGGCGCACACTGAAGCTTTCTTT; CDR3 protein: CASSLNRAHTEAFF
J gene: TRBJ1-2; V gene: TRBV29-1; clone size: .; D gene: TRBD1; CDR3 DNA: TGCAGCGTTGAGGACAGGGTCTATGGCTACACCTTC; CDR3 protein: CSVEDRVYGYTF
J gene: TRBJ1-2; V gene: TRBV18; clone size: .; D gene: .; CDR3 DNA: TGTGCCAGCTCCCTAGGACAGTGGATTTATGGCTACACCTTC; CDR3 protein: CASSLGQWIYGYTF
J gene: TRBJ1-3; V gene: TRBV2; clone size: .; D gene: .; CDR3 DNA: TGTGCCAGCAGTGTTGAGGGAAACACCATATATTTT; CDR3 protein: CASSVEGNTIYF
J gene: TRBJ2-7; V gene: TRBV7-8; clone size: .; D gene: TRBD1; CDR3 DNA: TGTGCCAGCAGCCAGACAGGGCCCGAGCAGTACTTC; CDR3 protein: CASSQTGPEQYF
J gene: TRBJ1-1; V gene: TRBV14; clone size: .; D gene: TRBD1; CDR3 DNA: TGTGCCAGCAGCCATTGGAGGGGGCTGAACACTGAAGCTTTCTTT; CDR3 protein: CASSHWRGLNTEAFF
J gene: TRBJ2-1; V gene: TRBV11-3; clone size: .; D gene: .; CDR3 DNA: TGTGCCAGCAGCTTAGAGGGGACGCATGAGCAGTTCTTC; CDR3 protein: CASSLEGTHEQFF
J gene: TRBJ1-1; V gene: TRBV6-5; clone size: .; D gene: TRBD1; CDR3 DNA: TGTGCCAGCAGATGGACAGGGGGAACTGAAGCTTTCTTT; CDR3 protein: CASRWTGGTEAFF
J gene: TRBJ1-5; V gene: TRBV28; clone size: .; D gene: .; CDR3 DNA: TGTGCCAGCAGTCGGTTCAGGGTACGTTTGAGCAATCAGCCCCAGCATTTT; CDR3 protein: CASSRFRVRLSNQPQHF
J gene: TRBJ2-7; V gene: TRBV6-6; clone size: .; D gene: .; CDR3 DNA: TGTGCCAGCACCCAGAGAGGGGCCTACGAGCAGTACTTC; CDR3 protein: CASTQRGAYEQYF
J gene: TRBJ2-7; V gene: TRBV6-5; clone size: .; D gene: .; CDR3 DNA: TGTGCCAGCAAGGGGACGACCGGATACGAGCAGTACTTC; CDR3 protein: CASKGTTGYEQYF
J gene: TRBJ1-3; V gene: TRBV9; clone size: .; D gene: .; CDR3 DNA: TGTGCCAGCAGCGTAACTACAACCTCGAGTTCTGGAAACACCATATATTTT; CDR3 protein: CASSVTTTSSSGNTIYF